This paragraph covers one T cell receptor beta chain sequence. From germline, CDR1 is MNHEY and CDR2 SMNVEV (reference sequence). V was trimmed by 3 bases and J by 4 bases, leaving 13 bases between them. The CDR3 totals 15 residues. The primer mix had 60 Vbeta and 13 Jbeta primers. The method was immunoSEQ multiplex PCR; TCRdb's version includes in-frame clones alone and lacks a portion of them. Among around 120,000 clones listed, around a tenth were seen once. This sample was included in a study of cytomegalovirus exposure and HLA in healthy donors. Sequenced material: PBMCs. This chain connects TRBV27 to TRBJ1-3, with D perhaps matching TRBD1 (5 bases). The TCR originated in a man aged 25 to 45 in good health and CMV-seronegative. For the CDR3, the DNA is TGTGCCAGCAGTTTTGTGCCCAGGGTGGGAAACACCATATATTTT. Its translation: CASSFVPRVGNTIYF.